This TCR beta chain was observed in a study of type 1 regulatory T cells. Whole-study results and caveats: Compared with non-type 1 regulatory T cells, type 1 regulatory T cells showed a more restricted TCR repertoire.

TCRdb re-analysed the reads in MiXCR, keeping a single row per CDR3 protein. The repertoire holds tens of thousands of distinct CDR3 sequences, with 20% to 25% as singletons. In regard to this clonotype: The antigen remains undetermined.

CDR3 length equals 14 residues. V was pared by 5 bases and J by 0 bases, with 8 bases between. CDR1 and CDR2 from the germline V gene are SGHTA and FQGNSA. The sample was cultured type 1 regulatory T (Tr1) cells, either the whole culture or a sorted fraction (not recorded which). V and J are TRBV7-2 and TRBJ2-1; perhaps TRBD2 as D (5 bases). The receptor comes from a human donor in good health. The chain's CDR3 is CASSRESSYNEQFF. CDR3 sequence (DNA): TGTGCCAGCAGCCGGGAATCCTCCTACAATGAGCAGTTCTTC.